The clone carrying this T cell receptor beta chain was seen repeatedly, ten times or more. Its antigen is undetermined. The entry originates in a study of post-analysis software for immune sequencing data. Turning to the study itself: Relapsing-remitting, secondary progressive and progressive-relapsing multiple sclerosis courses were included.

Tagging with unique molecular identifiers was a feature of the TCR beta cDNA libraries. Via MiXCR, TCRdb re-called the PCR reads, giving one row per CDR3 protein. The sample shows some 260,000 distinct CDR3 sequences, approximately 34% of them seen only once. The germline V gene has CDR1 DFQATT and CDR2 SNEGSKA (reference sequence). This CDR3 spans 11 amino acids. V lost 3 bases and J lost 9, with 9 bases in between. General study findings and limits: When compared against controls, multiple sclerosis patients showed significantly lower normalized Chao1 diversity. TRBV segments more frequent in patients than in controls numbered five and included TRBV5-6, TRBV5-1 and TRBV20-1. Under F measure analysis, samples from one preparation batch co-clustered strongly.

V gene TRBV20-1 combines with J gene TRBJ2-1; D uncertain. The sample taken for sequencing was blood. The receptor was derived from a girl aged 10 to 17 with multiple sclerosis. Here the CDR3 DNA reads TGCAGTGCTAGTCCAACCCCTGAGCAGTTCTTC. Protein: CSASPTPEQFF.